A single sample is the source of the 6 T cell receptor beta chains below, sequenced in a study of identical twins. Using its own MiXCR run on the 5' RACE reads, TCRdb lists one record per CDR3 protein. The top ten hold 1.5% to 2% of the sample, which has 690,000 or so distinct CDR3 sequences, roughly 6.2% seen once. Sample: naive T cells sorted from blood. The source of these receptors is a man aged 18 to 30 in good health.

The chain is built from TRBV7-2 and TRBJ2-5; TRBD1 matches 8 bases. The CDR3 spans 14 residues. Trimming cost V 5 bases and J 7 bases; bases outside gene matches: 9. Germline CDR1 and CDR2: SGHTA and FQGNSA. CDR3: CASSPGTGQGTQYF. The DNA of the CDR3 is TGTGCCAGCAGCCCCGGGACAGGCCAGGGGACCCAGTACTTC.

The chain combines TRBV12-3 or TRBV12-4 with TRBJ2-1, with D possibly being TRBD2 (6 bases). V gave up 8 bases and J gave up 8 bases, with 19 bases separating them. CDR3 length equals 14 residues. This CDR3 reads CASLSAGFPDEQFF. The CDR3 DNA is TGTGCCAGCCTCTCAGCGGGCTTTCCCGATGAGCAGTTCTTC.

This clonotype showed up many times. The chain uses TRBV20-1 and TRBJ2-3, with D uncertain. Germline V lookup: CDR1 DFQATT, CDR2 SNEGSKA (reference sequence). Trimming cost V 0 bases and J 1 base, with 11 bases left between them. CDR3 size: 15 residues. Here the CDR3 DNA reads TGCAGTGCTAGAGATATCCGGTCTGGCACAGATACGCAGTATTTT. Translation gives CSARDIRSGTDTQYF.

The V call is TRBV13, the J call TRBJ2-1; D may correspond to TRBD1 or TRBD2 (9 bases each). CDR1 and CDR2 from the germline V gene are PRHDT and FYEKMQ (reference sequence). The CDR3 is 19 residues long. V was clipped by 2 bases and J by 3 bases, with 23 bases between them. Written as DNA, the CDR3 is TGTGCCAGCAGCTTAACTAGCGGGCAAGGGGACAGGGACTACAATGAGCAGTTCTTC. Amino acids: CASSLTSGQGDRDYNEQFF.

This clonotype showed up many times. The V and J genes are TRBV5-1 and TRBJ2-3, with TRBD1 as a possible D gene (6 bases). Germline CDR1 reads SGHRS; CDR2 reads YFSETQ. Between the trimmed V and J ends, which lost 4 bases and 4 bases, there was a span of 13 bases. The CDR3 consists of 14 residues. The chain's CDR3 is CASSPDTGSDTQYF. DNA of the CDR3: TGCGCCAGCAGCCCCGATACAGGGTCAGATACGCAGTATTTT.

This clonotype was recorded a few times. V usage is TRBV5-1 and J usage is TRBJ1-2; D not certain. The CDR3 covers 13 residues. Deletions cut 1 base from V and 8 bases from J, with 12 bases between. In germline, CDR1 is SGHRS, CDR2 YFSETQ. The CDR3: CASSLPQIKGYTF. The CDR3 bases are TGCGCCAGCAGCTTGCCACAGATCAAGGGCTACACCTTC.